This T cell receptor beta chain is from a study of regulatory T cells in long-lasting Graves disease. Broader study findings: With persistent disease, TRBV28, TRBJ1-2 and TRBJ2-5 were the favored segments.

Unmatched junction bases numbered 9, after V lost 1 base and J lost 10 bases. The CDR3 has 15 amino acids. Per the germline V gene, CDR1 is WNHNN and CDR2 is SYGVQD (reference sequence). The sample's time point: newly diagnosed GD, antithyroid drugs for less than 3 months. Preparation of the TCR library used RNA extracted from PBMCs. Remarks on this clonotype: Its target is unknown.

CDR3 regions were amplified by Arm-PCR using iRepertoire HTBI primers to build TCR beta libraries. A single record per CDR3 protein comes from TCRdb applying MiXCR to the multiplex PCR reads. The sample comprises approximately 300,000 distinct CDR3 sequences, 18% of which are singletons, and about 38% rests with the top ten. The source was peripheral blood mononuclear cells (PBMCs), collected at new diagnosis, from a patient treated with antithyroid drugs. This chain uses TRBV10-1 with TRBJ2-1; 8 bases line up with TRBD2. This receptor was taken from a female donor with Graves disease. Written as DNA, the CDR3 is TGCGCCAGCAGTGAGTGGTTAGCGGGAAAAGGGGAGCAGTTCTTC. It is translated as CASSEWLAGKGEQFF.